This T cell receptor (beta chain) is from a study of T-cell memory formation after mild COVID-19 (dated by TCRdb to about 2021). For the wider study: TCR sequence clusters from the two donors were found to be largely donor specific. In a couple of donors, T-cell clones that expanded and contracted after mild COVID-19 were tracked by sequencing TCRalpha and TCRbeta repertoires over time. The cohort comprised two young, previously healthy adult volunteers, one female and one male.

Sequencing was performed on an Illumina NovaSeq 6000. Using 5'RACE with constant-segment primers, TCRalpha and TCRbeta cDNA libraries were constructed, with sample barcodes and unique molecular identifiers added in the process. RNA was extracted from every sample with Trizol reagent. Libraries were amplified in two PCR steps, with a second sample barcode and Illumina TruSeq adapters added in the second step. Libraries were sequenced on an Illumina NovaSeq with 2 x 150 bp paired-end reads. As for the authors' bioinformatics: Reads were demultiplexed and collapsed into UMI-guided consensus sequences with migec v1.2.7. Using mixcr v2.1.11, the UMI consensuses were aligned to TRA and TRB V and J templates and assembled into clonotypes. A clonotype was counted as expanded or contracted only when both edgeR and NoisET called the clonotype significant, with the noise models trained on biological replicates. edgeR calls used a false discovery rate-adjusted p below 0.01 and a log2 fold-change threshold of 1. PCA with hierarchical clustering of max-normalized trajectories of the 1000 most abundant clonotypes was used as exploratory dynamics analysis. The CD4 or CD8 phenotype of responding clones was assigned using the separately sequenced CD4+ and CD8+ repertoires. The public reads were reanalyzed by TCRdb: fastp trimming at Q25, MiXCR alignment, in-frame beta chains only. Each record represents a unique CDR3 protein, reported with the most common genes and DNA among its rows. The V and J calls here are based on TCRdb, not the publication. Here the sample has 95,000 to 120,000 distinct CDR3 sequences; approximately 21% occur a single time. The ten largest clones take up roughly 40% of the sample.

On this clonotype: Its antigen is unknown. The sample holds no much larger clone one base away, and base qualities are not on file.

PBMCs were isolated by Ficoll-Paque density gradient centrifugation. Here is what the overall study found, with its caveats: Only a couple of mild cases were covered in the study, and larger cohorts including severe cases with pre-infection samples were considered necessary. Some responding clones were found in pre-infection memory, which suggests that pre-existing cross-reactive memory T cells took part in the SARS-CoV-2 response. Contracting CD4+ clones appeared mostly in the CM and EM memory subsets, whereas CD8+ clones were enriched in EMRA. Balanced CD4/CD8 phenotypes were observed for clones contracting from day 15 to 85, whereas a bias towards CD4+ was observed for a second wave of clones expanding from day 15 to 37. The second-wave clones that peaked on day 37 were not confirmed to be SARS-CoV-2 specific.

CDR1 is given as SGHDN and CDR2 as FVKESK, both from the germline V gene. Including cysteine and phenylalanine, the CDR3 has 15 amino acids. Only the CDR3 DNA stays, 45 bases, in frame from base 1. The germline V and J ends show losses of 3 bases and 4 bases respectively, and no gene match explains 4 bases of the junction. Material: PBMCs or a T cell subset sorted from them (not recorded which). The origin of this receptor is a young man who had mild COVID-19 (a few samples of this study predate the infection). The sample titles of this study are shuffled in the database, so cell type and time point are left out; the donor was told from shared clones. Recombination connected TRBV14 to TRBJ1-2; the central 11 bases match TRBD1. This receptor has the CDR3 CASSHGTGGSYGYTF. The nucleotides read TGTGCCAGCAGCCACGGGACAGGGGGTTCCTATGGCTACACCTTC.